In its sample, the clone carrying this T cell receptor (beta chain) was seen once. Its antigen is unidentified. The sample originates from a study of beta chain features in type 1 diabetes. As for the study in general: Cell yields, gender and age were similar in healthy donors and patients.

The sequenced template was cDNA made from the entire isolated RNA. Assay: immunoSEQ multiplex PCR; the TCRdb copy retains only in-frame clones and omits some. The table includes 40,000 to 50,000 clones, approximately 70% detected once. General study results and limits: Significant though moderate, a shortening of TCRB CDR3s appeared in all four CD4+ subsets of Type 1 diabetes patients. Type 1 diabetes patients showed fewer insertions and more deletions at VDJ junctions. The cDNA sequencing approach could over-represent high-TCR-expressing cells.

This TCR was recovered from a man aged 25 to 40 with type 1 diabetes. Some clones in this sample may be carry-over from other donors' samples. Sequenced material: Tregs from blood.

The CDR3 DNA follows: TGCGCCAGCGCCGTTGTTCGTCGTGCGGTCCAAAGGCAGTACTTC. It is translated as CASAVVRRAVQRQYF. The chain carries TRBV23-1 and TRBJ2-7; no definite D call. TRBV23-1 is an ORF for which the function is uncertain. V was clipped by 8 bases and J by 9 bases, with 26 bases between them. The CDR3 is 15 amino acids.